This T cell receptor beta chain was identified in a study of cytomegalovirus exposure and HLA in healthy donors. The PCR used 60 Vbeta and 13 Jbeta primers. Assay: immunoSEQ multiplex PCR; the TCRdb copy retains only in-frame clones and omits some. The sample shows around 140,000 clones, around 87% of them seen only once. The receptor was isolated from a woman aged 25 to 45 in good health and CMV-seronegative. Sequenced input: PBMCs.

CDR3: CASSGRGQGTNYGYTF. CDR3 coding DNA: TGTGCCAGCAGCGGGAGGGGACAGGGCACTAACTATGGCTACACCTTC. The chain uses TRBV27 and TRBJ1-2, with 9 positions matching TRBD1. CDR1 is MNHEY and CDR2 is SMNVEV in the germline V gene (reference sequence). CDR3 length: 16 residues. V lost 6 bases, J lost 0 bases, and 8 bases stayed unmatched.